The 15 T cell receptor beta chains given below trace back to one sample, sequenced in a study of cytotoxic CD8 clonotypes in ibrutinib-treated CLL. Some clones are missing from TCRdb's copy, which holds only in-frame ones; the method was immunoSEQ multiplex PCR. The table records approximately 140,000 clones, approximately 77% of them present only once. The sample consisted of PBMCs, taken after 12 months of ibrutinib treatment. The receptors were gathered from a human donor with chronic lymphocytic leukemia.

V and J are TRBV5-1 and TRBJ1-2; no clear D. With 0 bases removed from V and 3 bases from J, the gap between germline ends came to 6 bases. Germline CDR1 SGHRS, CDR2 YFSETQ. The CDR3 is 13 residues long. The CDR3 bases are TGCGCCAGCAGCTTGGGAGATTACTATGGCTACACCTTC. Residues: CASSLGDYYGYTF.

This clone turned up a few times. The CDR3 region is CASSSGLVNRAYEQYF. The CDR3 DNA reads TGTGCCAGCAGCTCCGGCTTGGTTAACAGGGCCTACGAGCAGTACTTC. This rearrangement joins TRBV5-4 to TRBJ2-7; possible D gene TRBD1, 6 bases. The CDR3 length is 16 residues. V was clipped by 3 bases and J by 2 bases, with 18 bases between them. CDR1 and CDR2 (germline): SGHNT, YYREEE (reference sequence).

This clone was found once. The chain carries TRBV20-1 and TRBJ2-5, with unresolved D. Germline V lookup: CDR1 DFQATT, CDR2 SNEGSKA (reference sequence). CDR3 length: 10 residues. The V end lost 6 bases, the J end lost 1 base, and 3 bases lay between the germline ends. The CDR3 loop reads CSARQETQYF. Written as DNA, the CDR3 is TGCAGTGCCCGCCAAGAGACCCAGTACTTC.

V and J are TRBV9 and TRBJ2-1; D is possibly TRBD2 (5 bases). The CDR3 has 15 amino acids. From germline, CDR1 is SGDLS and CDR2 YYNGEE. V was clipped by 3 bases and J by 3 bases, with 13 bases between them. The CDR3 here is CASSGSPGFYNEQFF. The CDR3 DNA reads TGTGCCAGCAGCGGCTCCCCGGGGTTCTACAATGAGCAGTTCTTC.

The chain links TRBV16 to TRBJ2-1, with no clear D. Germline lookup yields CDR1 KGHSY and CDR2 FQNENV. V lost 5 bases and J 3 bases, leaving 5 bases between the germline ends. This CDR3 is 12 amino acids long. CDR3 bases: TGTGCCAGCAGCGAGAGCTACAATGAGCAGTTCTTC. It encodes CASSESYNEQFF. The full variable domain, in which reference TRBV16 and TRBJ2-1 provide the parts outside the CDR3, is GEEVAQTPKHLVRGEGQKAKLYCAPIKGHSYVFWYQQVLKNEFKFLISFQNENVFDETGMPKERFSAKCLPNSPCSLEIQATKLEDSAVYFCASSESYNEQFFGPGTRLTVL.

This rearrangement joins TRBV6-6 to TRBJ2-2, with 8 bases fitting TRBD1. The CDR3 totals 14 residues. CDR1 is MNHNY, CDR2 SVGAGI, per germline (reference sequence). The CDR3 DNA reads TGTGTCACACTCAGGGGGCGCCTAACCGGGGAGCTGTTTTTT. This codes for CVTLRGRLTGELFF.

This rearrangement joins TRBV28 to TRBJ2-1, with D maybe TRBD2 (6 bases). Germline V gene lookup returns CDR1 MDHEN and CDR2 SYDVKM. The CDR3 totals 14 residues. The V end lost 7 bases, the J end lost 2 bases, and 12 bases lay between the germline ends. The CDR3 here is CASNRDLAYNEQFF. The CDR3 nucleotides are TGTGCCAGCAACCGGGACTTGGCCTACAATGAGCAGTTCTTC. Filled out from reference TRBV28 and TRBJ2-1, the complete variable domain reads DVKVTQSSRYLVKRTGEKVFLECVQDMDHENMFWYRQDPGLGLRLIYFSYDVKMKEKGDIPEGYSVSREKKERFSLILESASTNQTSMYLCASNRDLAYNEQFFGPGTRLTVL.

This clone was picked up a small number of times. The chain is built from TRBV10-3 and TRBJ2-6; 7 bases fit TRBD1. CDR3 length equals 17 residues. Germline V gene sequence: CDR1 ENHRY, CDR2 SYGVKD. After removal of 4 bases from V and 8 bases from J, the junction contained 14 bases not matched to a gene. CDR3 nucleotide sequence: TGTGCCATCAGTGCCCCAGATCGACAGGGTTGGTCCAACGTCCTGACTTTC. This translates into CAISAPDRQGWSNVLTF.

This clone was counted only a few times. This chain connects TRBV4-3 to TRBJ2-2; D might be TRBD2 (6 bases). Germline V gene data show CDR1 as LGHNA and CDR2 as YSLEER. CDR3 length: 14 amino acids. V lost 4 bases and J lost 2, with 8 bases in between. CDR3 sequence: CASSPGLNTGELFF. CDR3 nucleotides: TGCGCCAGCAGCCCGGGACTTAACACCGGGGAGCTGTTTTTT.

This rearrangement joins TRBV7-8 to TRBJ1-1; D is possibly TRBD1 (6 bases). There are 14 residues in the CDR3. Germline V gene sequence: CDR1 SGHVS, CDR2 FQNEAQ. V was trimmed by 3 bases and J by 3 bases, leaving 11 bases between them. The CDR3 sequence: CASSFGGRHTEAFF. Here the CDR3 DNA reads TGTGCCAGCAGCTTTGGGGGCAGACACACTGAAGCTTTCTTT.

The rearrangement joins TRBV30 to TRBJ2-5, with D unclear. The V gene lost 4 bases and the J gene lost 4 bases, with 13 bases spanning the gap. Per germline, CDR1 GTSNPN and CDR2 SVGIG (reference sequence). The length of the CDR3 is 13 residues. This chain's CDR3 is CAWMGGVAETQYF. Written as DNA, the CDR3 is TGTGCCTGGATGGGTGGGGTCGCAGAGACCCAGTACTTC.

The rearrangement joins TRBV10-2 to TRBJ1-1; 9 nucleotides align to TRBD1. Germline assignment: CDR1 WSHSY and CDR2 SAAADI. The CDR3 consists of 14 residues. J gave up 11 bases and V 5 bases, and 12 bases lay outside the gene matches. CDR3 amino acids: CASSPIGTGLGAFF. The DNA of the CDR3 is TGCGCCAGCAGTCCGATCGGGACAGGGCTGGGGGCTTTCTTT.

The chain links TRBV4-2 to TRBJ1-4, with D unresolved. The CDR3 loop spans 14 amino acids. Germline values: CDR1 LGHNA, CDR2 YNFKEQ. Deletions cut 0 bases from V and 12 bases from J, with 14 bases between. CDR3 amino acids: CASSQETGSVELFF. The CDR3 DNA reads TGTGCCAGCAGCCAAGAGACGGGCTCGGTCGAACTGTTTTTT.

This chain uses TRBV9 with TRBJ2-3, with TRBD2 identical over 14 bases. The germline CDR1 and CDR2 sequences are SGDLS and YYNGEE. This CDR3 comprises 17 residues. J lost 1 base, V lost 4 bases, and 5 bases had no gene match. CDR3 DNA sequence: TGTGCCAGCAGCACCCCGGGACTAGCGGGGGGCACAGATACGCAGTATTTT. It is translated as CASSTPGLAGGTDTQYF.

The V gene is TRBV6-5, the J gene TRBJ2-7; 10 positions match TRBD1. The CDR3 is 15 residues long. After removal of 2 bases from V and 2 bases from J, the junction contained 3 bases not matched to a gene. CDR1 MNHEY and CDR2 SVGAGI come from the germline V gene. In nucleotides, the CDR3 is TGTGCCAGCAGTTACACCGGGACAGGGGCCTACGAGCAGTACTTC. Translation gives CASSYTGTGAYEQYF.